This T cell receptor beta chain derives from a study of cytomegalovirus exposure and HLA in healthy donors (dated by TCRdb to between 2016 and 2019). Background for the entire study: In an earlier analysis of under 750 of the donors, 250 to 350 Gb of sequence data and 100 million or so unique TCR beta sequences from about 179 million T cells were reported. The study aimed to test whether signatures of past pathogen exposure could be identified by cataloging public T cell receptors. An early release covering 550 to 700 HLA-typed donors comprised 300 to 350 gigabases of sequencing data and tens of millions of unique TCR sequences. Among almost 400 genotyped donors of the cohort, an average of approximately 240,000 unique TCR beta nucleotide sequences were sequenced per donor, roughly 18% of them non-productive. Genome-wide SNP genotypes for about three fifths of the roughly 670 donors were used in a later genetic analysis, which treated that subset as a discovery cohort. Four or five DR-DQ haplotypes were treated as single units for association and clustering because of strong linkage in the cohort. A later analysis re-examined previously published TCR beta repertoires from around 670 donors and added high-resolution HLA genotyping to investigate patterns of TCR occurrence. Donor age, sex, ethnicity and CMV serostatus were compiled alongside the repertoire data. Of the approximately 400 genotyped donors, 65% to 90% fell in the genetic ancestry cluster associated with self-reported Caucasian donors. Class I and class II HLA loci were covered by the typing at four-digit resolution. The later analysis used no new phenotypic data to find candidate immune exposures, relying instead on TCR beta sequences and their occurrence across donors. All discovery cohort repertoires had been generated on a single sequencing platform. To decide whether each TCR beta V gene segment behaved as functional or pseudogenic, an earlier analysis of fewer than 750 of the donors relied on high-throughput TCR beta sequencing. Using immunosequencing, the study profiled T cell repertoires from 550 to 750 subjects and related those repertoires to cytomegalovirus serostatus. The number of donors typed differed by locus, with roughly 620-630 for A, B, C, DRB1 and DQB1, about 500 for DQA1, about 610 for DPA1, and some 440 for DPB1. High-throughput TCR immunosequencing, statistical association of individual TCRs with disease status, and machine learning were combined to predict cytomegalovirus infection status. Besides the first cohort of 550 to 750 subjects, a separate validation cohort made up of roughly 120 different subjects was used.

The library was produced with the immunoSEQ multiplex PCR assay. The multiplex PCR relied on a mix of 60 forward primers for TCR Vbeta segments and 13 reverse primers for TCR Jbeta segments. The CDR3 region of rearranged TCR beta genes was amplified from genomic DNA with a multiplex PCR assay. The amplified TCR beta libraries were sequenced on the Illumina HiSeq System as 87-base-pair reads. On the authors' methods: In a later analysis, 77 million or so unique TCR beta chains were counted across the roughly 610 repertoires, and approximately 11 million of these chains were shared by at least two donors. Raw reads were error-corrected and collapsed into unique sequences with a nearest-neighbor algorithm that merged closely related sequences to remove PCR and sequencing errors. Alignment of CDR3 sequences to IMGT reference sequences was used to assign V, D and J gene segments. Each retained sequence needed at least a six-nucleotide match to both a V gene segment and a J gene segment. Rearrangements were called productive when the CDR3 lacked stop codons and stayed in frame with V and J; all others were non-productive. Following IMGT convention, CDR3 was defined as the stretch from the second conserved V-encoded cysteine up to the conserved J-encoded phenylalanine. The earlier analysis of about 570 of the donors excluded any sequence lacking an unambiguous match to a single V gene segment. In an earlier analysis of some 590 of the donors, a V segment was called functional when productive rearrangements were above 56.7%, and segregating when the standard deviation between donors exceeded 5%. A statistical classification framework was developed to diagnose cytomegalovirus status using the catalog of TCR beta chain sequences. In a later analysis, TCR nucleotide sequences were compared against IMGT/GENE-DB human TR gene sequences so that V and J genes could be assigned. Using the TCRdist pipeline, a later analysis assigned CDR3 sequences along with most-parsimonious VDJ recombination scenarios. In a later analysis, each TCR beta chain was defined by its CDR3 amino acid sequence together with its V-gene family, and reads lacking a unique V-gene family were excluded. To address suspected cross-contamination and a sequencing artifact, a later analysis removed several hundred highly shared, low-generation-probability nucleotide sequences. In a later analysis, a clonal expansion index for each public chain was calculated from normalized within-repertoire ranks of inferred template counts. Generation probabilities in a later analysis came from a VDJ recombination model fitted to out-of-frame rearrangements, and those results were checked against IGoR. In a later analysis, hypergeometric tests were used to score TCR-TCR, TCR-HLA and TCR-CMV co-occurrence, with a repertoire-size bias correction applied to TCR pairs. To estimate false discovery rates, a later analysis permuted the HLA or CMV assignments 20 times. In a later analysis, co-occurring TCRs were grouped using DBSCAN, and TCRdist sequence similarity was added for clustering within HLA-allele-positive subsets. For co-occurrence clustering, repertoires with fewer than 30,000 or more than 120,000 public chains were excluded, along with a handful of repertoires with anomalous nucleotide sharing. The source is immuneACCESS, and TCRdb retained only in-frame sequences with V and J called. Part of the clones is not carried over; for the studies checked, unresolved V genes explain less than half of this, and the remainder is unexplained. V, J and clone size reflect that table, while D and trimming were determined from the DNA. In all, the sample holds about 26,000 clones, and around 64% of those were seen once. The top ten clones comprise 4% to 4.5% of the sample.

The cohort comprised under 700 healthy bone marrow donors. At the time of sampling, all cohort members were nominally healthy, though unrecorded immune exposures were likely present. The donor was CMV seronegative and was included in the group of a few hundred seronegative cohort members. Each donor provided a peripheral blood sample, and peripheral blood mononuclear cells were used for TCR beta sequencing. Genomic DNA was extracted from the blood cell samples with the Qiagen DNeasy Blood Extraction Kit. Beyond this particular receptor, the publication reports: Over 15 rarely observed V segments, including chromosome 9 orphons, were excluded from the earlier analysis of almost 600 of the donors because counts were too low. Some IMGT-functional V segments, including TRBV6-2 and TRBV6-3, could not be told apart with the 87-base-pair reads, so those segments were excluded. According to a later analysis, most CMV-associated TCR beta chains appeared to be HLA-restricted, and the HLA associations seemed to be driven largely by CMV exposure. Assigning TCR associations to individual alleles was difficult when HLA alleles, especially DR and DQ, strongly co-occurred. It was suggested by the authors that the approach could potentially be generalized to other disease states and immunological phenotypes. In vitro tests confirmed that a few of the cytomegalovirus-associated TCR beta chains recognize cytomegalovirus antigens. The study gave a list of 150 to 200 TCR beta chains associated with cytomegalovirus. The presence/absence analyses assumed that sequencing depth was roughly uniform across donors, and that assumption may not be true. A group of highly shared sequence variants was considered likely to be a technical artifact of the sequencing pipeline. Because some donors lacked HLA typing at each locus, the association tests relied only on the typed subset. Only TCR beta chains were sequenced in this cohort, and the absence of alpha or paired-chain data limited detectable features. In a later analysis, TCR association rates were found to vary across HLA loci, with the most associated TCRs seen for DRB1 alleles and the fewest for HLA-C alleles. Most TCR sequences were seen in very few donors, while some public TCRs were found in many individuals. Immune exposure information for the cohort was limited to CMV serostatus. An earlier analysis of approximately 590 of the donors showed that most TCR beta V segments appeared in productive rearrangements either about 87% or about 30% of the time, which broadly matched IMGT annotations. A later genetic analysis associated a missense DCLRE1C variant with V-gene and J-gene trimming of TCR beta chains, and an independent cohort replicated the association. In both the original and validation cohorts, the classifier was reported to diagnose cytomegalovirus status with high specificity and sensitivity. In a later genetic analysis, fewer N-insertions in productive TCRs were reported among donors in an Asian-associated ancestry cluster than the 666-donor mean. In a later analysis, 15,000 to 20,000 TCR beta sequences were associated with specific HLA alleles at a false discovery rate of 0.05. A later analysis found that HLA-associated TCR beta chains were more clonally expanded and had lower generation probabilities than equally common non-associated chains. Linkage disequilibrium might explain the correlated functional status among segregating V segments, but an unknown experimental factor could not be excluded. A later analysis reported that several top co-occurrence clusters appeared linked to parvovirus B19, influenza, CMV and Epstein-Barr virus. A further reported finding was that TCR beta sequences accurately predicted the HLA-A and HLA-B alleles for most subjects in the first cohort.

The CDR3 runs 15 residues from the cysteine to the phenylalanine. Only the CDR3 portion is preserved as DNA: 45 bases, with reading frame beginning at the first base. V loses 4 bases of germline sequence and J loses 0 bases, and the interval between the two ends is 8 bases. Based on the germline V gene, the CDR1 and CDR2 sequences are SGHRS and YFSETQ. With regard to this clone: Its antigen target is currently unknown. The record has no base qualities; no much larger clone is one base away.

The sequence links TRBV5-1 to TRBJ2-6, with the D gene call left open. The sample taken for sequencing was PBMCs. The receptor's source is a woman in her forties or fifties in good health and CMV-seronegative. The nucleotides read TGCGCCAGCAGCCCAAGCTCCTCTGGGGCCAACGTCCTGACTTTC. This gives the protein CASSPSSSGANVLTF. Here the CDR3 is joined to the reference TRBV5-1 and TRBJ2-6 genes, and the full variable domain is: KAGVTQTPRYLIKTRGQQVTLSCSPISGHRSVSWYQQTPGQGLQFLFEYFSETQRNKGNFPGRFSGRQFSNSRSEMNVSTLELGDSALYLCASSPSSSGANVLTFGAGSRLTVL.